This T cell receptor (beta chain) was sequenced for a study of blood T cell repertoires in COVID-19. Cohort assignment relied on participant-reported clinical history. Source study methods: Quantification of nucleated cells was approximated via reference gene primer amplification. The table came from immunoSEQ multiplex PCR; TCRdb's copy has only in-frame clones and leaves some out. V and J calls and clone size come straight from that table; D and trimming were deduced from the DNA. The sample carries fewer than 250,000 clones, roughly 82% recorded once. This clone was found once. The CDR3 spans 14 residues. Between the trimmed V and J ends, which lost 4 bases and 6 bases, there was a span of 10 bases. CDR1 is LGHDT and CDR2 is YNNKEL in the germline V gene (reference sequence).

V and J are TRBV3-1 (or the pseudogene TRBV3-2) and TRBJ1-6; no clear D. What was sequenced was PBMCs or T cells enriched from blood (not recorded which). The receptor was derived from a woman between 50 and 59 years old who had recovered from COVID-19. CDR3 DNA: TGTGCCAGCAGCCCTCTTGGGCGTAATTCACCCCTCCACTTT. Amino acid sequence: CASSPLGRNSPLHF.